This T cell receptor beta chain derives from a study of monozygotic twins with cystic fibrosis. Profiling relied on immunoSEQ multiplex PCR, and the TCRdb table lists in-frame clones only, not all of them. The sample holds some 10,000 clones, 97% to 99% seen once. The V and J ends lost 3 bases and 2 bases, in that order; junction bases with no gene match: 0. CDR1 and CDR2 (germline): KGHSH, LQKENI. The CDR3 covers 13 residues. The TCR sequence derives from a girl aged 2-15 years with cystic fibrosis. Input material: blood. The chain is built from TRBV18 and TRBJ1-2, with TRBD1 identical over 7 bases. Here the CDR3 DNA reads TGTGCCAGCTCACCGGACAGGAACTATGGCTACACCTTC. It is translated as CASSPDRNYGYTF.